This TCR beta chain was found in a study of blood T cells in healthy people across ages. Through a sample-barcoded 5' primer and a J-beta primer mix, a second PCR was run for about 6 to 12 cycles. A single record per CDR3 protein comes from TCRdb applying MiXCR to the 5' RACE reads. The sample records over a million distinct CDR3 sequences, 35% to 45% being singletons. V was cut by 4 bases and J by 2 bases, with 7 bases left in between. Germline V CDR1 and CDR2: SGHRS, YFSETQ. There are 13 residues in the CDR3. This clonotype turned up a few times. Material: blood. The TCR comes from a woman aged 18 to 35 in good health. The chain couples TRBV5-1 to TRBJ2-4; D is undetermined. CDR3 in amino acids: CASSEQTKNIQYF. The CDR3 DNA is TGCGCCAGCAGCGAACAAACCAAAAACATTCAGTACTTC.